A single sample gave rise to the 13 T cell receptor beta chains below, sequenced in a study of response to subunit inactivated influenza vaccine. MiXCR, applied by TCRdb to the RT-PCR reads, yields one record per CDR3 protein. Of 430,000 or so distinct CDR3 sequences listed, approximately 10% were seen once; the top ten hold about 12%. The material sequenced was PBMCs from blood, taken 45 days after vaccination. The receptors derive from a man aged 50 or older who received an inactivated influenza vaccine.

The chain recombines TRBV10-3 with TRBJ2-7, with 14 nucleotides matching TRBD2. This CDR3 has 16 residues. Germline V gene lookup returns CDR1 ENHRY and CDR2 SYGVKD. Unmatched junction bases numbered 5, after V lost 4 bases and J lost 3 bases. CDR3 DNA sequence: TGTGCCATCAGTGCCGGGACTAGCGGGAGCAGCTACGAGCAGTACTTC. It specifies CAISAGTSGSSYEQYF.

This clonotype showed up just a few times. V gene TRBV20-1 combines with J gene TRBJ2-1, with D maybe TRBD1 (6 bases). Germline V lookup: CDR1 DFQATT, CDR2 SNEGSKA (reference sequence). The CDR3 length is 13 residues. The V and J ends lost 6 bases and 3 bases respectively, with 12 bases between them. This chain's CDR3 is CSAREGDYNEQFF. CDR3 DNA sequence: TGCAGTGCCCGCGAGGGGGACTACAATGAGCAGTTCTTC.

The CDR3 bases are TGTGCCAGCAGCTTAGGAGAGGCAGGGACCTTC. Translated, it gives CASSLGEAGTF. V usage is TRBV7-9 and J usage is TRBJ1-2; tentative D call: TRBD1 (5 bases). The germline gives CDR1 SEHNR, CDR2 FQNEAQ (reference sequence). The V end lost 1 base, the J end lost 14 bases, and 11 bases lay between the germline ends. This CDR3 contains 11 residues. Using reference TRBV7-9 and TRBJ1-2 for the parts outside the CDR3, the full variable domain is DTGVSQNPRHKITKRGQNVTFRCDPISEHNRLYWYRQTLGQGPEFLTYFQNEAQLEKSRLLSDRFSAERPKGSFSTLEIQRTEQGDSAMYLCASSLGEAGTFGSGTRLTVV.

CDR3 protein: CASSPTGPSDTQYF. DNA for the CDR3: TGTGCCAGCAGCCCTACGGGGCCTTCAGATACGCAGTATTTT. The rearrangement links TRBV7-9 to TRBJ2-3; D may correspond to TRBD1 or TRBD2 (5 bases each). CDR3 length: 14 amino acids. The germline CDR1 and CDR2 sequences are SEHNR and FQNEAQ (reference sequence). Trimming removed 5 bases at V and 4 bases at J, with 13 bases between.

This clonotype has a handful of counts. The chain uses TRBV6-2 or TRBV6-3 and TRBJ1-1; tentatively, D is TRBD1 (6 bases). The CDR3 has 16 amino acids. Trimming took 6 bases from V and 7 from J, leaving 24 bases between them. CDR1 MNHEY and CDR2 SVGEGT come from the germline V gene. CDR3 sequence reads: CASRAPTGTGPREAFF. In nucleotides, the CDR3 is TGTGCCAGCAGAGCACCCACAGGGACCGGGCCCCGTGAAGCTTTCTTT.

In its sample, this clonotype was seen many times. The chain combines TRBV7-2 with TRBJ2-7; the match to TRBD1 covers 7 bases. V shed 3 bases, J shed 0 bases, and the junction held 8 bases outside the gene matches. The CDR3 length is 16 residues. From germline, CDR1 is SGHTA and CDR2 FQGNSA. The CDR3 reads CASSFRPTGPSYEQYF. The DNA for the CDR3 is TGTGCCAGCAGCTTCCGACCGACAGGGCCCTCCTACGAGCAGTACTTC.

At least ten counts were recorded for this clonotype. The chain employs TRBV5-1 and TRBJ2-1, with TRBD2 matching over 8 bases. Germline V gives CDR1 SGHRS, CDR2 YFSETQ. The CDR3 spans 14 residues. Trimming cost V 2 bases and J 2 bases; bases outside gene matches: 0. The CDR3 is CASSFGGAYNEQFF. The CDR3 nucleotides read TGCGCCAGCAGCTTCGGGGGGGCCTACAATGAGCAGTTCTTC.

This clonotype was recorded a few times. The rearrangement uses TRBV6-2 or TRBV6-3 and TRBJ1-2, with 10 bases fitting TRBD1. The V segment lost 7 bases and the J segment 8 bases; nucleotides outside the gene matches: 4. This CDR3 has 12 residues. The germline V gene encodes CDR1 MNHEY and CDR2 SVGEGT. The CDR3 region is CASKGTGVGYTF. For the CDR3, the DNA is TGTGCCAGCAAAGGGACAGGGGTCGGCTACACCTTC.

This clonotype was seen only a few times. This rearrangement joins TRBV18 to TRBJ2-1, with 10 bases fitting TRBD1. Germline V CDR1 and CDR2: KGHSH, LQKENI. The CDR3 totals 15 residues. The V and J ends lost 3 bases and 6 bases, in that order; junction bases with no gene match: 5. The CDR3, as DNA: TGTGCCAGCTCACCGGGACAGGGGCTGGGCAATGAGCAGTTCTTC. Its protein is CASSPGQGLGNEQFF.

This clonotype appeared many times. V usage is TRBV12-5 and J usage is TRBJ2-5, with TRBD1 as a possible D gene (5 bases). Germline CDR1 LGHNT, CDR2 FRNRAP. The CDR3 totals 18 residues. Trimming took 1 base from V and 1 from J, leaving 19 bases between them. This CDR3 is CASGLGTGLTWGQETQYF. The DNA of the CDR3 is TGTGCTAGTGGTTTGGGAACAGGTCTCACGTGGGGCCAAGAGACCCAGTACTTC.

The V and J genes are TRBV3-1 and TRBJ1-1; D gene ambiguous. Germline CDR1 is LGHDT and CDR2 is YNNKEL (reference sequence). This CDR3 spans 15 amino acids. The germline V and J ends were trimmed by 1 base and 0 bases, with 9 bases remaining between them. The CDR3 DNA is TGTGCCAGCAGCCAAGCGGCAGTGCTGAACACTGAAGCTTTCTTT. It is translated as CASSQAAVLNTEAFF.

This clonotype was seen repeatedly, ten times or more. The chain is built from TRBV10-3 and TRBJ2-2; possibly TRBD1 for D (6 bases). V was shortened by 4 bases and J by 6 bases, with 12 bases between the two germline ends. The length of the CDR3 is 14 residues. Germline V gene sequence: CDR1 ENHRY, CDR2 SYGVKD. The CDR3 DNA reads as TGTGCCATCAGTGCACACCAGGGGTCCGGGGAGCTGTTTTTT. Protein sequence: CAISAHQGSGELFF.

This clonotype occurred many times. CDR3 protein: CASSQAARHEDTQYF. For the CDR3, the DNA is TGTGCCAGCAGCCAAGCCGCAAGGCATGAAGATACGCAGTATTTT. This rearrangement joins TRBV4-2 to TRBJ2-3; no clear D gene. The length of the CDR3 is 15 residues. Germline CDR1 is LGHNA and CDR2 is YNFKEQ. Trimming took 1 base from V and 5 from J, leaving 13 bases between them.